Below, one T cell receptor beta chain is given with its context. Its recognized antigen is unknown. There are no base qualities to consult, and no much larger clone falls within one base. The sample originates from a study of T cells in Graves' hyperthyroidism and ophthalmopathy (dated by TCRdb to between 2018 and 2021). With respect to the entire study: Peripheral blood samples were taken at the time of initial diagnosis, prior to any treatment. The paper describes TCR Vbeta CDR3 sequencing of 140 or so peripheral blood samples, made up of 43 ophthalmopathy patients, some 80 hyperthyroidism patients and approximately 17 progressor patients. After sampling, hyperthyroidism patients received methimazole starting at 30 mg daily, and ophthalmopathy patients received high-dose intravenous methylprednisolone. An independent validation cohort of around 19 hyperthyroidism patients and about 16 patients who later progressed to ophthalmopathy tested prospective prediction of ophthalmopathy. The 75 to 100 discovery patients were randomly split 7:3 into training and test sets. A discovery cohort of approximately 97 patients, 43 with Graves' ophthalmopathy and under 60 with stable Graves' hyperthyroidism, was used to find distinguishing TCR V-J signatures. In addition, the study compared T-cell repertoires in thyroid tissue and in blood from about 6 Graves' hyperthyroidism patients. Beyond this particular receptor, the publication reports: No statistical method was used to set the sample size in advance, and investigators knew the group allocation. During validation, the model predicted progression to ophthalmopathy a median of approximately six months ahead of onset, with around 71% sensitivity and 72.22% specificity. Most expanded thyroid clonotypes (frequency above 0.001) were also detected in blood, suggesting blood repertoires may reflect thyroid immune responses. A 13 V-J signature model separated ophthalmopathy from stable hyperthyroidism, with about 90% sensitivity and about 81% specificity in cross-validation and 80%/75% in testing.

From the cysteine through the phenylalanine, the CDR3 covers 16 amino acids. The read is trimmed to its CDR3 DNA, 48 bases read in frame from base 1. At the junction V is shortened by 7 bases and J by 2 bases; bases outside the gene matches: 12. Reading the germline V gene (reference sequence) gives CDR1 SGHNT and CDR2 YYREEE. A patient counted as having stable Graves' hyperthyroidism if no progression to ophthalmopathy occurred over 18 months of follow-up. The hyperthyroidism patients were between 18 and 65 years old and newly diagnosed, with a disease duration of less than 2 months. Patients with uncontrolled infections, other autoimmune diseases, pregnancy or lactation were excluded. Diagnoses were established on the basis of clinical symptoms, serum thyroxine and TRAb, thyroid ultrasound, and orbital computed tomography. PBMCs were isolated from 8 to 10 ml of fresh peripheral blood by Ficoll-Paque density gradient centrifugation. Total RNA was extracted with Trizol reagent, and quality was checked on an Agilent 2100 Bioanalyzer.

TCR beta CDR3 regions were amplified from RNA transcripts. For the first round of RT-PCR on the TCR CDR3, the HTBI primer set was used together with the Qiagen OneStep RT-PCR kit. Libraries were constructed in a second round of multiplex PCR, after which size selection and purification were carried out. Paired-end sequencing of the libraries was performed with 100 bp reads on an Illumina HiSeq2000. As for how the authors treated the data: SOAPnuke was used to process the raw data, throwing out any read that contained adapters or uncalled bases, had a mean Phred below 15, or lacked an exact constant-primer or identifier match. COPE v1.2.5 was used to merge high-quality paired reads, and clonotypes were defined as unique nucleotide sequences. MiTCR v1.1 was used to align clonotypes to the IMGT TRBV, TRBD and TRBJ reference segments. The analysis included only V-J combinations with a frequency above 0.0001, which together covered approximately 99% of the repertoires. The TCS score was defined as F50 (clonal expansion) divided by E x V (chaos), with BLOSUM62-based TCRdist calculated between CDR3 peptides within each V-J. Welch's t-statistics and random forest reduced roughly 540 V-J features to 13, which were used in a naive Bayes classifier (R e1071). The public reads were quality trimmed at Q25 with fastp and then assembled into clones with MiXCR by TCRdb, keeping productive beta chains. Entries are consolidated by CDR3 protein sequence, retaining the most common genes and DNA. TCRdb, not the authors, supplied the V and J calls. For this sample the table gives about 380,000 distinct CDR3 sequences, of which around 13% were detected only once. The biggest ten clones account for about 10% of the sample.

The sequence came from a woman aged 55-70 years with Graves' hyperthyroidism. Sequences were obtained from blood. The V gene is TRBV5-4 and the J gene is TRBJ1-1, and 9 junctional nucleotides match TRBD1. The CDR3 amino acid sequence is: CASRATGGSGNTEAFF. The DNA is TGTGCCAGCCGAGCCACAGGGGGCTCAGGTAACACTGAAGCTTTCTTT.